A selection of T cell receptor beta chains follows, all from one sample in a study of blood T cell repertoires in COVID-19. TCRdb keeps only in-frame clones here, not all; method: immunoSEQ multiplex PCR. This sample has some 100,000 clones, with over 75% found just once. The sample was peripheral blood. The origin of the receptors is a woman aged 50 to 65 with acute or convalescent COVID-19. The CDR3 runs from the conserved cysteine through the conserved F or W. The D gene is left open where the match is weak. Part of the rows lack a size; the others show once, few, many or a class for expanded clones.

>TRBJ2-1|-|TRBV6-5|TRBD1
TGTGCCAGCAGCCCCCTGACAGGGGTGCACACACAGTTCTTC
CASSPLTGVHTQFF
>TRBJ2-3|-|TRBV7-2|TRBD2
TGTGCCAGCAGCTTAAGGGGACTAGCGGGGGGCCAGGCAGATACGCAGTATTTT
CASSLRGLAGGQADTQYF
>TRBJ2-1|-|TRBV5-1|-
TGCGCCAGCAGCTACTCTCCCCCCAGCGAAGAGCAGTTCTTC
CASSYSPPSEEQFF
>TRBJ1-1|-|TRBV28|TRBD1
TGTGCCAGCAGTCTACCGGGACAGTGGGTGAACACTGAAGCTTTCTTT
CASSLPGQWVNTEAFF
>TRBJ1-1|-|TRBV5-1|TRBD1
TGCGCCAGCAGCTCTAGCCAAACAGGGGGCACTGAAGCTTTCTTT
CASSSSQTGGTEAFF
>TRBJ1-2|-|TRBV27|TRBD1
TGTGCCAGCAGTTTTGGACAGGGAATCTATGGCTACACCTTC
CASSFGQGIYGYTF
>TRBJ1-6|-|TRBV6-6|-
TGTGCCAGCACATTCCGTGAGGGTTCGGGTCGCCCCCTCCACTTT
CASTFREGSGRPLHF
>TRBJ1-2|once|TRBV19|TRBD1
TGTGCCAGTAGTGGGACAGGGGACTATGGCTACACCTTC
CASSGTGDYGYTF
>TRBJ1-1|-|TRBV2|TRBD1
TGTGCCAGCAGCGGACAGGGTAACACTGAAGCTTTCTTT
CASSGQGNTEAFF
>TRBJ1-1|once|TRBV10-3|-
TGTGCCACCGTACAGGTCATGAACACTGAAGCTTTCTTT
CATVQVMNTEAFF
>TRBJ1-5|-|TRBV2|TRBD1
TGTGCCAGCAGTGAACATACAGGGGGCGGTCAGCCCCAGCATTTT
CASSEHTGGGQPQHF
>TRBJ2-6|-|TRBV5-1|-
TGCGCCAGCAGCCCCGGACGCGGGGGGGCCAACGTCCTGACTTTC
CASSPGRGGANVLTF
>TRBJ1-1|-|TRBV7-7|-
TGTGCCAGCAGCCAAGCGGTCAACACTGAAGCTTTCTTT
CASSQAVNTEAFF
>TRBJ1-1|-|TRBV2|-
TGTGCCAGCTTCCAGGGAGGGCGGACTGAAGCTTTCTTT
CASFQGGRTEAFF
>TRBJ1-2|-|TRBV5-6|-
TGTGCCAGCAAGAGGACAGATATTAACTATGGCTACACCTTC
CASKRTDINYGYTF
>TRBJ2-7|once|TRBV24-1|-
TGTGCCACCAGTCGGGCAGGGTCCTACGAGCAGTACTTC
CATSRAGSYEQYF
>TRBJ2-4|-|TRBV11-2|TRBD2
TGTGCCAGCAGCTCTACTAGCGGTGGAAACATTCAGTACTTC
CASSSTSGGNIQYF
>TRBJ1-1|-|TRBV3-1/TRBV3-2|-
TGTGCCAGCAGCCCGTACATCTCGGGGGGAGGGTACACTGAAGCTTTCTTT
CASSPYISGGGYTEAFF
>TRBJ1-1|-|TRBV27|TRBD1
TGTGCCAGCAGTAAGCGACAGGGGAGGGTTGTGAACACTGAAGCTTTCTTT
CASSKRQGRVVNTEAFF
>TRBJ1-5|-|TRBV7-2|TRBD1
TGTGCCAGCAGCTTATGGCAGGGGGCGGGGGGCAATCAGCCCCAGCATTTT
CASSLWQGAGGNQPQHF
>TRBJ2-3|once|TRBV5-1|TRBD1
TGCGCCAGCAGCTTGGAGATCACAGGGGGCGCGGGAACAGATACGCAGTATTTT
CASSLEITGGAGTDTQYF
>TRBJ1-5|-|TRBV18|TRBD1
TGTGCCAGCTCCCTCACAGGGGGAAGTCAGCCCCAGCATTTT
CASSLTGGSQPQHF
>TRBJ1-1|-|TRBV14|TRBD1
TGTGCCAGCAGCCAAGCAGCAGGGGGCGGGACTGAAGCTTTCTTT
CASSQAAGGGTEAFF
>TRBJ2-4|-|TRBV6-4|-
TGTGCCAGCAGTGAACGAGACAGGCCGAACATTCAGTACTTC
CASSERDRPNIQYF
>TRBJ2-7|few|TRBV28|TRBD1
TGTGCCAGTGGGGACAGAATCTACGAGCAGTACTTC
CASGDRIYEQYF
>TRBJ1-1|-|TRBV16|-
TGTGCCAGCGCACAGGTATCGAACACTGAAGCTTTCTTT
CASAQVSNTEAFF
>TRBJ1-2|-|TRBV30|-
TGTGCCTGGAACTACCAAATACAGGGCCTCGGAGGCTACACCTTC
CAWNYQIQGLGGYTF
>TRBJ1-2|-|TRBV6-1|TRBD1
TGTGCCAGCAGTGAAGTGGCAGGGGGCCCCTATGGCTACACCTTC
CASSEVAGGPYGYTF
>TRBJ1-1|-|TRBV6-5|TRBD1
TGTGCCAGTGGACAGGGGGACACTGAAGCTTTCTTT
CASGQGDTEAFF
>TRBJ2-4|-|TRBV15|TRBD2
TGTGCCACCAGCCTTGGTAGCGGGGGCGAACCGGGGGCCAAAAACATTCAGTACTTC
CATSLGSGGEPGAKNIQYF
>TRBJ2-2|once|TRBV5-1|-
TGCGCCAGCTCTACAGGACCGATTCACACCGGGGAGCTGTTTTTT
CASSTGPIHTGELFF
>TRBJ1-3|once|TRBV5-1|TRBD1
TGCGCCAGCAGCTTCTCACAGGGGGCGCGTAACACCATATATTTT
CASSFSQGARNTIYF
>TRBJ1-1|-|TRBV6-5|-
TGTGCCAGCAGTTACTCAGTGGGGCCAGGGGACACTGAAGCTTTCTTT
CASSYSVGPGDTEAFF
>TRBJ1-2|-|TRBV18|TRBD1
TGTGCCAGCTCACCATCTCGGACAGGGGGCGAAGGCTACACCTTC
CASSPSRTGGEGYTF
>TRBJ2-7|-|TRBV5-1|-
TGCGCCAGCAGCTTGGAGGCAGGGGGGTGGGAGCAGTACTTC
CASSLEAGGWEQYF
>TRBJ1-1|-|TRBV9|TRBD1
TGTGCCAGCAGCGGTCCAAGGACAGGGAACACTGAAGCTTTCTTT
CASSGPRTGNTEAFF
>TRBJ2-5|-|TRBV4-2|TRBD2
TGTGCCAGCAGCCAAGGCGGGTCGGGGGGAGAGACCCAGTACTTC
CASSQGGSGGETQYF
>TRBJ1-1|once|TRBV6-1|-
TGTGCCAGCATCGGGGTCACTGAAGCTTTCTTT
CASIGVTEAFF
>TRBJ2-7|few|TRBV7-2|-
TGTGCCAGCAGCTACGGAGGGACCCTACGCGAGCAGTACTTC
CASSYGGTLREQYF
>TRBJ2-7|-|TRBV6-5|TRBD1
TGTGCCAGCACCTACGGACAGGACTCTAACTACGAGCAGTACTTC
CASTYGQDSNYEQYF
>TRBJ1-6|-|TRBV12-5|-
TGTGCTAGTGGTTTGGGGCCGGGATCACCCCTCCACTTT
CASGLGPGSPLHF
>TRBJ1-1|-|TRBV5-1|-
TGCGCCAGCAGCGAGAACAGTGGCACTGAAGCTTTCTTT
CASSENSGTEAFF
>TRBJ1-3|-|TRBV6-5|-
TGTGCCAGCAGTTACAGGGGGTCTGGAAACACCATATATTTT
CASSYRGSGNTIYF
>TRBJ1-1|-|TRBV5-1|TRBD1
TGCGCCAGCAGACCACTCGACAGGGTGGACACTGAAGCTTTCTTT
CASRPLDRVDTEAFF
>TRBJ2-7|-|TRBV5-1|-
TGCGCCAGCAGCTTTAAGGGGGTCGAGCAGTACTTC
CASSFKGVEQYF
>TRBJ2-1|-|TRBV6-5|-
TGTGCCAGCAGTTTCACAGGGATCCTTAGCTACAATGGGCAGTTCTTC
CASSFTGILSYNGQFF
>TRBJ2-2|-|TRBV9|-
TGTGCCAGCAGCGTAGTTGAGGGGGAGCTGTTTTTT
CASSVVEGELFF
>TRBJ1-2|-|TRBV6-5|-
TGTGCCAGCAGAACCGGGACACCCAACTATGGCTACACCTTC
CASRTGTPNYGYTF
>TRBJ1-1|-|TRBV6-5|TRBD1
TGTGCCAGCAGGGCCCCCGGGAGGGGGCCTGAAGCTTTCTTT
CASRAPGRGPEAFF
>TRBJ1-3|-|TRBV27|-
TGTGCCAGCAGTTTCGGGGAGGGGAACACCATATATTTT
CASSFGEGNTIYF
>TRBJ2-2|once|TRBV15|TRBD1
TGTGCCACCAGCAGGGGGACAGGAGTCAACACCGGGGAGCTGTTTTTT
CATSRGTGVNTGELFF
>TRBJ2-3|-|TRBV7-3|-
TGTGCCAGCAGCTTTAGCGAGGATACGCAGTATTTT
CASSFSEDTQYF